Following are 10 T cell receptor beta chains from one sample sequenced in a study of cytomegalovirus exposure and HLA in healthy donors. The primer mix had 60 Vbeta and 13 Jbeta primers. Generated by immunoSEQ multiplex PCR, the TCRdb table keeps only in-frame clones and is missing some. Seen here are around 100,000 clones, more than 70% observed once, and the top ten hold approximately 3.9%. Sequencing input: PBMCs. Every receptor here comes from a man aged 25-45 years in good health and CMV-seronegative.

The J gene is TRBJ2-2, the V gene TRBV5-6, with 11 bases lining up with TRBD1. CDR1 SGHDT and CDR2 YYEEEE come from the germline V gene. Trimming removed 3 bases from V and 7 bases from J; junction bases left unmatched: 8. CDR3 length equals 16 residues. The CDR3 region is CASSYRTGGLNGELFF. Here the CDR3 DNA reads TGTGCCAGCAGCTACCGGACAGGGGGCTTGAACGGGGAGCTGTTTTTT.

V usage is TRBV5-4 and J usage is TRBJ2-3; 8 bases match TRBD1. Germline CDR1 and CDR2: SGHNT and YYREEE (reference sequence). V shed 4 bases and J 4 bases; nucleotides not matched to a gene: 8. The CDR3 is 15 amino acids. The CDR3 region is CASSPWTGNADTQYF. The CDR3 DNA follows: TGTGCCAGCAGCCCCTGGACAGGGAACGCAGATACGCAGTATTTT. Using reference TRBV5-4 and TRBJ2-3 for the parts outside the CDR3, the full variable domain is ETGVTQSPTHLIKTRGQQVTLRCSSQSGHNTVSWYQQALGQGPQFIFQYYREEENGRGNFPPRFSGLQFPNYSSELNVNALELDDSALYLCASSPWTGNADTQYFGPGTRLTVL.

As DNA, the CDR3 is TGTGCCAGCAGTGAATGGGGGGGCGAGGGGTATTCACCCCTCCACTTT. Protein: CASSEWGGEGYSPLHF. The chain recombines TRBV6-1 with TRBJ1-6; D is possibly TRBD1 (6 bases). The CDR3 totals 16 residues. V lost 2 bases, J lost 8 bases, and 16 bases lay in between. Germline V gene sequence: CDR1 MNHNS, CDR2 SASEGT.

This chain joins TRBV9 and TRBJ2-7; D unclear. The germline V gene has CDR1 SGDLS and CDR2 YYNGEE. The ends were cut back, 3 bases at V and 2 bases at J, with 18 bases in the middle. The CDR3 contains 16 residues. The CDR3 region has the DNA TGTGCCAGCAGCGCTGATCCCGGGTCCTACCCCTACGAGCAGTACTTC. Translated: CASSADPGSYPYEQYF. Combining the CDR3 with reference TRBV9 and TRBJ2-7 gives the whole variable domain DSGVTQTPKHLITATGQRVTLRCSPRSGDLSVYWYQQSLDQGLQFLIQYYNGEERAKGNILERFSAQQFPDLHSELNLSSLELGDSALYFCASSADPGSYPYEQYFGPGTRLTVT.

The rearrangement links TRBV27 to TRBJ1-5, with TRBD1 matching over 8 bases. CDR1 MNHEY and CDR2 SMNVEV come from the germline V gene (reference sequence). V dropped 2 bases and J dropped 0; count of bases not matched to a gene: 6. The CDR3 is 17 residues long. The chain's CDR3 is CASSLKPGGNSNQPQHF. In DNA form, the CDR3 reads TGTGCCAGCAGTTTAAAGCCAGGGGGCAATAGCAATCAGCCCCAGCATTTT.

The chain links TRBV10-3 to TRBJ2-7, with D possibly TRBD1 on 5 matching bases. This CDR3 comprises 15 residues. From germline, CDR1 is ENHRY and CDR2 SYGVKD. V lost 4 bases and J lost 0, with 13 bases in between. CDR3 residues: CAISAPGASSYEQYF. The CDR3 region has the DNA TGTGCCATCAGTGCCCCTGGGGCCAGCTCCTACGAGCAGTACTTC.

The J gene is TRBJ2-1, the V gene TRBV5-6, with a weak D call TRBD2 (6 bases). CDR3 length equals 17 residues. Germline V lookup: CDR1 SGHDT, CDR2 YYEEEE. The V end lost 3 bases, the J end lost 4 bases, and 20 bases lay between the germline ends. The CDR3 DNA sequence: TGTGCCAGCAGCTATCCAAGCGGGCCCCTTGGTTACAATGAGCAGTTCTTC. This gives the protein CASSYPSGPLGYNEQFF.

The gene calls are TRBV4-1 and TRBJ1-1, with a weak D call TRBD1 (6 bases). Per the germline V gene, CDR1 is MGHRA and CDR2 is YSYEKL. The germline V and J ends were trimmed by 4 bases and 1 base, with 10 bases remaining between them. The CDR3 is 14 residues long. CDR3 region: CASSPEQGNTEAFF. CDR3 bases: TGCGCCAGCAGCCCGGAACAGGGGAACACTGAAGCTTTCTTT.

V is TRBV2 and J is TRBJ2-2; 7 nucleotides line up with TRBD2. Per germline, CDR1 SNHLY and CDR2 FYNNEI. Trimming at V came to 8 bases and at J to 1 base, leaving 4 bases not matched to a gene. The CDR3 has 14 amino acids. The CDR3 DNA reads TGTGCCAGCCTGGGACTAAAGAACACCGGGGAGCTGTTTTTT. Residues: CASLGLKNTGELFF.

The rearrangement joins TRBV9 to TRBJ1-2; perhaps TRBD1 as D (6 bases). This CDR3 contains 15 residues. Trimming pared 4 bases from V and 7 bases from J, leaving 20 bases between. Germline-derived CDR1 and CDR2 are SGDLS and YYNGEE. Here the CDR3 DNA reads TGTGCCAGCAGCCCAACTCCGGGACATCCTGGTGGCTACACCTTC. This gives the protein CASSPTPGHPGGYTF.